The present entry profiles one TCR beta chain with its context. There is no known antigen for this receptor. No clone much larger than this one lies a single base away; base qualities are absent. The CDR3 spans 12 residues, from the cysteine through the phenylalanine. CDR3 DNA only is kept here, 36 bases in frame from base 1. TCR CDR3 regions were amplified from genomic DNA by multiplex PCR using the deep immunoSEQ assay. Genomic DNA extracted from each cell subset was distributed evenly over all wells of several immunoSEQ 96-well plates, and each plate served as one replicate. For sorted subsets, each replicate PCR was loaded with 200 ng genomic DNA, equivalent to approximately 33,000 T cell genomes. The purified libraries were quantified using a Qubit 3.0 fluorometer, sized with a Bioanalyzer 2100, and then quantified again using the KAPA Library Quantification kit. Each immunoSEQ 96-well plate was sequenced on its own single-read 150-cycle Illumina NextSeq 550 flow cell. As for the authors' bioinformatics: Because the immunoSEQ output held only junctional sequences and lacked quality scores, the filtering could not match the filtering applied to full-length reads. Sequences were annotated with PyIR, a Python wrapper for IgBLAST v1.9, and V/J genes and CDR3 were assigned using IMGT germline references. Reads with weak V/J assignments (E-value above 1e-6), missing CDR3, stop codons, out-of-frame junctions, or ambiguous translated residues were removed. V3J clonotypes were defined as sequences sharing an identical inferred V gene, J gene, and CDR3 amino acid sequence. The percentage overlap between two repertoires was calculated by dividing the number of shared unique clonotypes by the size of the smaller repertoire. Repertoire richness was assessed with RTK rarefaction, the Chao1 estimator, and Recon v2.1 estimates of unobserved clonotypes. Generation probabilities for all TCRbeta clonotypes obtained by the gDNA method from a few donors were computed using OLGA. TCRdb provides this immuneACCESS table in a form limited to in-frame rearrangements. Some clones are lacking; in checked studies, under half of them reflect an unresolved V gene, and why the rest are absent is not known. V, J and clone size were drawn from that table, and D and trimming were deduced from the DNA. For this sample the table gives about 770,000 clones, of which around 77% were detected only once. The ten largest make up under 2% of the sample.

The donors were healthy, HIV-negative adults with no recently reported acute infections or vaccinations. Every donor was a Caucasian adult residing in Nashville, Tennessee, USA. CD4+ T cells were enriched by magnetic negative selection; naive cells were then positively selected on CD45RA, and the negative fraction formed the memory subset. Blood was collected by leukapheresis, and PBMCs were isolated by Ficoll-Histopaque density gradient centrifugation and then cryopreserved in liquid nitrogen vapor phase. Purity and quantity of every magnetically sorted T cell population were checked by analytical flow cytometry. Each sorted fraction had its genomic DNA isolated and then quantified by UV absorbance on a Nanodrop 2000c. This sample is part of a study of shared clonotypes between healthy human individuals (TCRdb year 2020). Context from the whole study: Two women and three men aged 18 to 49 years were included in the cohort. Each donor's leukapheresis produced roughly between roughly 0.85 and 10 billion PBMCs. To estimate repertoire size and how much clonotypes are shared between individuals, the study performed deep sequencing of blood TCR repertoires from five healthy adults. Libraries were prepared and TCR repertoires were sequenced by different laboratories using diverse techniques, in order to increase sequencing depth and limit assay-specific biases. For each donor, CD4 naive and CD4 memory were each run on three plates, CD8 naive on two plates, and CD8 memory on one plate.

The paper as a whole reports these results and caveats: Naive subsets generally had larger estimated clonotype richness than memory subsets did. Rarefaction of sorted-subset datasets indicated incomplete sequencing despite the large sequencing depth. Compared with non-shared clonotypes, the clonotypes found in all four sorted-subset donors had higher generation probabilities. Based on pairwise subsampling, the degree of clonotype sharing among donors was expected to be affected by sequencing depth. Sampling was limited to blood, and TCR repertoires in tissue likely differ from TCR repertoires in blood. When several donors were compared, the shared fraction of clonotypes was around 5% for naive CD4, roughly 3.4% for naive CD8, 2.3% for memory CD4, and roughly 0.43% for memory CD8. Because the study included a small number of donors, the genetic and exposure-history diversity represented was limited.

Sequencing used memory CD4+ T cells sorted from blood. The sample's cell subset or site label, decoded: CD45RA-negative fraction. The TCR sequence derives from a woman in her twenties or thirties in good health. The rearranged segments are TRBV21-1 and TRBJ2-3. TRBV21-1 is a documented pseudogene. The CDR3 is CASPAIKDTQYF. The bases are TGTGCCAGCCCAGCTATAAAGGATACGCAGTATTTT.